A single T cell receptor beta chain is shown here with its context. This record belongs to a study of blood T cell repertoires in COVID-19. Study-level background: In each case, the material was cDNA or gDNA derived from T cells, B-cell-depleted T cells, or PBMCs.

V gave up 2 bases and J gave up 8 bases, with 12 bases separating them. This CDR3 has 12 amino acids. CDR1 is SQVTM and CDR2 is ANQGSEA in the germline V gene. Here immunoSEQ multiplex PCR was the method, and the copy in TCRdb shows in-frame clones only, minus some. The sample carries 75,000 or so clones, about 83% recorded once. The chain employs TRBV29-1 and TRBJ1-2; no reliable D call. This TCR derives from a woman over 75 with active or convalescent COVID-19. Sequencing was done on a sample of peripheral blood. CDR3 sequence: CSVESAPRGYTF. The CDR3 region has the DNA TGCAGCGTTGAATCTGCCCCCCGGGGCTACACCTTC.